Each of the 18 T cell receptor beta chains below was sequenced from the same sample in a study of blood T cells in healthy people across ages. With a J-beta primer mix and a sample-barcoded 5' primer, a second PCR ran about 7 to 12 cycles. Each CDR3 protein is one row after TCRdb ran MiXCR on the 5' RACE reads. The sample yields some 1.4 million distinct CDR3 sequences, around 42% seen once. The sequenced material came from blood. The receptors shown here come from a woman in her late teens or twenties in good health.

The J gene is TRBJ1-5, the V gene TRBV12-3 or TRBV12-4; D may be TRBD1 (5 bases). V lost 2 bases and J lost 9, with 11 bases in between. The CDR3 extends over 13 amino acids. The DNA of the CDR3 is TGTGCCAGCAGTTTAAAAGGGCAGGGGCCCCAGCATTTT. Translating it yields CASSLKGQGPQHF.

This clonotype appeared a single time. V usage is TRBV9 and J usage is TRBJ2-5; D might be TRBD1 or TRBD2, each matching 5 bases. The closer fit of TRBJ2-7 to the DNA end suggests the J call may be wrong. The germline gives CDR1 SGDLS, CDR2 YYNGEE. This CDR3 has 14 residues. DNA of the CDR3: TGTGCCAGCAGCCCGGGGACCCACGCCTACGAGCAGTACTTC. Protein: CASSPGTHAYEQYF.

The chain couples TRBV7-8 to TRBJ2-1, with 11 positions matching TRBD2. Germline trimming cut 3 bases from V and 7 bases from J; bases unmatched to any gene: 8. The CDR3 is made up of 16 amino acids. Germline CDR1 and CDR2: SGHVS and FQNEAQ. CDR3 in amino acids: CASSFLAGGQLNEQFF. The CDR3 nucleotides read TGTGCCAGCAGCTTTCTAGCGGGGGGCCAGTTAAATGAGCAGTTCTTC.

This clonotype was detected only a few times. This sequence joins TRBV5-1 and TRBJ2-7; maybe TRBD2 (5 bases). Germline lookup yields CDR1 SGHRS and CDR2 YFSETQ. CDR3 length: 15 amino acids. The V end was cut by 0 bases, the J end by 2 bases, with 12 bases between. CDR3 DNA sequence: TGCGCCAGCAGCTTGGCCGCCGACGGGGCCTACGAGCAGTACTTC. Its protein product is CASSLAADGAYEQYF.

This clonotype was counted a few times. The V gene is TRBV3-1, the J gene TRBJ2-5, with D perhaps given as TRBD1 or TRBD2 (6 bases each). V dropped 5 bases and J dropped 1 base, with 14 bases sitting between them. The germline V gene has CDR1 LGHDT and CDR2 YNNKEL (reference sequence). The CDR3 has 15 residues. The CDR3 sequence: CASSFLGGSQETQYF. The CDR3 DNA is TGTGCCAGCAGCTTTTTGGGGGGCTCCCAAGAGACCCAGTACTTC.

This clonotype has just a few counts. This chain links TRBV4-2 with TRBJ2-3; 10 positions match TRBD2. V trimming: 0 bases; J trimming: 4 bases; junction bases outside the gene matches: 7. The CDR3 has 17 amino acids. Germline CDR1 LGHNA, CDR2 YNFKEQ. CDR3 coding DNA: TGTGCCAGCAGCCAAGATAGAAGCGGGAGGGCCGCAGATACGCAGTATTTT. The encoded protein is CASSQDRSGRAADTQYF.

The genes are TRBV6-5 and TRBJ2-1, with D unclear. V was clipped by 0 bases and J by 8 bases, with 11 bases between them. Germline V lookup: CDR1 MNHEY, CDR2 SVGAGI. The CDR3 is made up of 14 amino acids. CDR3 nucleotides: TGTGCCAGCAGTTACTCGGGTTCATTCTATGAGCAGTTCTTC. Translated: CASSYSGSFYEQFF.

The chain carries TRBV4-3 and TRBJ2-3, with 13 bases aligning to TRBD2. CDR3 length: 18 residues. With 4 bases clipped from V and 2 bases from J, the junction kept 9 bases outside the gene matches. CDR1 is LGHNA, CDR2 YSLEER, per germline. CDR3 coding DNA: TGCGCCAGCAGCCCCCCTAGGACTAGCGGGGGAATCACAGATACGCAGTATTTT. Its translation: CASSPPRTSGGITDTQYF.

This clonotype was detected only a few times. The chain uses TRBV6-6 and TRBJ1-5, with 8 bases aligning to TRBD1. The V gene's germline CDR1 is MNHNY and CDR2 SVGAGI (reference sequence). With 0 bases clipped from V and 3 bases from J, the junction kept 7 bases outside the gene matches. The CDR3 is 17 residues long. The CDR3 DNA sequence: TGTGCCAGCAGTTACTCTGCAGGGGGCCGGCCCAATCAGCCCCAGCATTTT. The encoded protein is CASSYSAGGRPNQPQHF.

The chain links TRBV21-1 to TRBJ1-5; the DNA was not compared with TRBD1, the D call given in the table. TRBV21-1 is shown as a pseudogene. CDR3 length equals 16 residues. The CDR3 region has the DNA TGTGCCAGCAGCCTCCGTCCAAAGGGAGCGGATCAGCCCCAGCATTTT. Translated, it gives CASSLRPKGADQPQHF.

This clonotype occurred many times. The V and J genes are TRBV12-3 or TRBV12-4 and TRBJ2-7; D is undetermined. This CDR3 comprises 11 residues. The V end lost 9 bases, the J end lost 3 bases, and 9 bases lay between the germline ends. CDR3 sequence reads: CASSFGYEQYF. The DNA for the CDR3 is TGTGCCAGTTCTTTCGGCTACGAGCAGTACTTC.

The table lists this clonotype with a few counts. J is TRBJ2-1 and V is TRBV14; D remains ambiguous. CDR1 is SGHDN, CDR2 FVKESK, per germline. The CDR3 is made up of 12 amino acids. V was pared by 4 bases and J by 10 bases, with 11 bases between. CDR3: CASSPYGGEQFF. The CDR3 region has the DNA TGTGCCAGCAGCCCTTACGGTGGCGAGCAGTTCTTC. The whole variable domain, filled in from reference TRBV14 and TRBJ2-1, reads EAGVTQFPSHSVIEKGQTVTLRCDPISGHDNLYWYRRVMGKEIKFLLHFVKESKQDESGMPNNRFLAERTGGTYSTLKVQPAELEDSGVYFCASSPYGGEQFFGPGTRLTVL.

With regard to this clonotype: The junction and the germline gene differ at one end; a read error may be behind it. The CDR3 spells CASSLRGAGQGLNGQFF. The DNA for the CDR3 is TGTGCCAGCAGCTTACGGGGTGCAGGCCAGGGCCTCAATGGGCAGTTCTTC. The chain couples TRBV7-9 to TRBJ2-1; D assignment may be TRBD1 or TRBD2 (5 bases each). Germline CDR1 and CDR2: SEHNR and FQNEAQ (reference sequence). The CDR3 sequence is 17 residues long.

This chain connects TRBV19 to TRBJ2-1; TRBD1 agrees at 10 bases. The V gene's germline CDR1 is LNHDA and CDR2 SQIVND (reference sequence). V lost 6 bases, J lost 7 bases, and 12 bases stayed unmatched. The CDR3 runs to 16 residues. This CDR3 is CASSQSRDRGQNEQFF. CDR3 coding DNA: TGTGCCAGTAGCCAATCCCGGGACAGGGGACAGAATGAGCAGTTCTTC.

CDR3 coding DNA: TGTGCCATCAATCCACGGGACAGGGTCGAGACCCAGTACTTC. Its protein is CAINPRDRVETQYF. The chain combines TRBV28 with TRBJ2-5; TRBD1 agrees at 9 bases. Germline values: CDR1 MDHEN, CDR2 SYDVKM. The CDR3 has 14 amino acids. V trimming: 10 bases; J trimming: 5 bases; junction bases outside the gene matches: 11.

This clonotype was picked up a small number of times. This chain connects TRBV4-2 to TRBJ2-7; 9 bases match TRBD2. This CDR3 contains 16 residues. CDR1 LGHNA and CDR2 YNFKEQ come from the germline V gene. J gave up 3 bases and V 2 bases, and 8 bases lay outside the gene matches. This CDR3 is CASSQSSGNLYYEQYF. The CDR3 DNA reads TGTGCCAGCAGCCAATCTAGCGGGAATTTATACTACGAGCAGTACTTC.

This clonotype was counted a few times. CDR3 bases: TGCAGTGCTCCACGGACAGGGCGGGATACGCAGTATTTT. Translation: CSAPRTGRDTQYF. The chain employs TRBV20-1 and TRBJ2-3; the match to TRBD1 covers 8 bases. The ends lost 5 bases at V and 6 bases at J; junction bases unmatched: 7. Germline V gives CDR1 DFQATT, CDR2 SNEGSKA (reference sequence). The CDR3 has 13 amino acids.

The chain has TRBV20-1 and TRBJ2-5, with 9 bases aligning to TRBD1. The end of the DNA fits TRBJ2-7 better, so the J call may be wrong. The germline V gene has CDR1 DFQATT and CDR2 SNEGSKA (reference sequence). The CDR3 is 13 residues long. CDR3 nucleotides: TGCAGTGCTCGGGGACAGGGCAGGGACGAGCAGTACTTC. Translated: CSARGQGRDEQYF.